Below are 17 T cell receptor beta chains sequenced from a single sample in a study of T-cell reconstitution after alpha-beta-depleted transplantation in children. Which antigens these TCRs recognize remains unknown. It was with unique molecular identifiers that the TCRbeta library was prepared. TCRdb recomputed calls from the PCR reads with MiXCR, one row per CDR3 protein. The table includes fewer than 350,000 distinct CDR3 sequences, just over 7.5% detected once. Study outcomes and limitations: By one year post-transplant, T-cell counts and diversity largely arose from T cells that were newly produced.

The material was peripheral blood, obtained 360 days after TCRalphabeta/CD19-depleted stem cell transplant. These receptors were taken from a female patient under 10 years old who had a stem cell transplant for Fanconi anemia, so the T cells may come from the graft donor.

This clonotype was seen at least ten times. The chain has TRBV29-1 and TRBJ2-7, with 9 positions matching TRBD2. The CDR3 length is 14 residues. Per germline, CDR1 SQVTM and CDR2 ANQGSEA. Losses at the gene ends were 4 bases for V and 3 bases for J; bases not matched to a gene: 7. CDR3 sequence (DNA): TGCAGCGTTGGGTGGGCTAGCGGGGACTACGAGCAGTACTTC. The encoded protein is CSVGWASGDYEQYF.

In this sample, this clonotype turned up many times. This chain joins TRBV6-6 and TRBJ1-1; tentative D call: TRBD1 (6 bases). Trimming pared 9 bases from V and 3 bases from J, leaving 8 bases between. Germline CDR1 is MNHNY and CDR2 is SVGAGI (reference sequence). This CDR3 has 11 amino acids. The CDR3 is CASRGDTEAFF. CDR3 in DNA: TGTGCCAGTAGGGGGGACACTGAAGCTTTCTTT.

This clonotype showed up many times. V and J are TRBV15 and TRBJ1-5; 8 positions match TRBD1. V was clipped by 8 bases and J by 7 bases; unmatched bases: 7. CDR1 and CDR2 (germline): LNHNV, YYDKDF (reference sequence). This CDR3 is built from 13 residues. This CDR3 reads CATGGQDPQPQHF. In nucleotides, the CDR3 is TGTGCCACCGGGGGACAGGACCCCCAGCCCCAGCATTTT.

This clonotype was counted ten times or more. The chain has TRBV20-1 and TRBJ2-3; TRBD2 matches at 7 bases. Germline V gene sequence: CDR1 DFQATT, CDR2 SNEGSKA (reference sequence). CDR3 length: 15 amino acids. The ends lost 0 bases at V and 1 base at J; junction bases unmatched: 4. CDR3 bases: TGCAGTGCTAGAGATTGGGGGGGGGGCACAGATACGCAGTATTTT. This translates into CSARDWGGGTDTQYF.

This clonotype has at least ten counts. V and J are TRBV6-5 and TRBJ1-1; no reliable D call. From germline, CDR1 is MNHEY and CDR2 SVGAGI. This CDR3 has 14 amino acids. V shed 2 bases and J shed 4 bases, with 11 bases lying between them. The CDR3 DNA reads TGTGCCAGCAGTTACGTGGAATTGGGCACTGAAGCTTTCTTT. As protein: CASSYVELGTEAFF.

This clonotype showed up just a few times. The chain uses TRBV19 and TRBJ1-1; D unclear. The CDR3 sequence is 13 residues long. Trimming stripped 3 bases from V and 1 base from J, with 6 bases between. In germline, CDR1 is LNHDA, CDR2 SQIVND (reference sequence). CDR3 loop: CASSIWANTEAFF. The DNA for the CDR3 is TGTGCCAGTAGTATTTGGGCGAACACTGAAGCTTTCTTT.

Ten or more counts support this clonotype. The rearrangement links TRBV15 to TRBJ2-1, with D perhaps matching TRBD1 (5 bases). CDR3 length equals 14 residues. Germline V gene lookup returns CDR1 LNHNV and CDR2 YYDKDF (reference sequence). V lost 4 bases and J lost 4, with 11 bases in between. CDR3 nucleotide sequence: TGTGCCACCAGCAAAGGCAGGACATACAATGAGCAGTTCTTC. Protein product: CATSKGRTYNEQFF. The full variable domain, rest sourced from reference TRBV15 and TRBJ2-1, is DAMVIQNPRYQVTQFGKPVTLSCSQTLNHNVMYWYQQKSSQAPKLLFHYYDKDFNNEADTPDNFQSRRPNTSFCFLDIRSPGLGDTAMYLCATSKGRTYNEQFFGPGTRLTVL.

This sequence joins TRBV6-2 or TRBV6-3 and TRBJ2-1; D not resolved. The CDR3 has 13 amino acids. V lost 0 bases and J lost 13, with 13 bases in between. Germline CDR1 is MNHEY and CDR2 is SVGEGT. The CDR3 DNA reads as TGTGCCAGCAGTTACTCACTCAATAAAGACCAGTTCTTC. Translating it yields CASSYSLNKDQFF.

This clonotype was counted many times. The V and J genes are TRBV15 and TRBJ1-1; unclear D gene. V dropped 0 bases and J dropped 5 bases, with 7 bases sitting between them. CDR3 size: 13 residues. Germline CDR1 reads LNHNV; CDR2 reads YYDKDF (reference sequence). The chain's CDR3 is CATSRDRRTEAFF. CDR3 nucleotides: TGTGCCACCAGCAGAGATCGGAGGACTGAAGCTTTCTTT.

Only a few counts were recorded for this clonotype. The chain employs TRBV11-2 and TRBJ2-1; the D gene is possibly TRBD1 (5 bases). Germline CDR1 reads SGHAT; CDR2 reads FQNNGV. This CDR3 region has 17 residues. V lost 0 bases and J 0 bases, leaving 12 bases between the germline ends. CDR3 protein: CASSLDGAHYSYNEQFF. CDR3 nucleotide sequence: TGTGCCAGCAGCTTAGATGGGGCCCATTACTCCTACAATGAGCAGTTCTTC. Drawing the rest from reference TRBV11-2 and TRBJ2-1, the complete variable domain is EAGVAQSPRYKIIEKRQSVAFWCNPISGHATLYWYQQILGQGPKLLIQFQNNGVVDDSQLPKDRFSAERLKGVDSTLKIQPAKLEDSAVYLCASSLDGAHYSYNEQFFGPGTRLTVL.

About this clonotype: A read error may explain this, as a much larger clone is one base away. The chain combines TRBV6-1 with TRBJ2-3; 9 bases map to TRBD2. The V gene end was trimmed by 6 bases and the J gene end by 2 bases; junction bases not matched to a gene: 3. From germline, CDR1 is MNHNS and CDR2 SASEGT. CDR3 length: 14 amino acids. The CDR3: CASSKRGVTDTQYF. CDR3 coding DNA: TGTGCCAGCAGCAAGCGGGGGGTCACAGATACGCAGTATTTT.

To note about this clonotype: The junction departs from the called germline gene at one end, perhaps through a read error. V gene TRBV7-9 combines with J gene TRBJ2-7; 8 bases fit TRBD1. The CDR3 has 14 amino acids. Germline V CDR1 and CDR2: SEHNR, FQNEAQ (reference sequence). CDR3 residues: CASSPTGAFYEQNF. As DNA, the CDR3 is TGTGCCAGCAGTCCGACAGGGGCCTTCTACGAGCAGAACTTC.

This clonotype has ten or more counts. The chain combines TRBV7-2 with TRBJ2-3, with 10 bases that match TRBD2. CDR3 size: 15 residues. The germline V gene encodes CDR1 SGHTA and CDR2 FQGNSA. The V segment lost 5 bases and the J segment 4 bases; nucleotides outside the gene matches: 6. CDR3 sequence: CASSHRTSGADTQYF. The CDR3 DNA is TGTGCCAGCAGCCATAGGACTAGCGGTGCAGATACGCAGTATTTT.

This clonotype occurred many times. The gene calls are TRBV12-3 or TRBV12-4 and TRBJ2-6; tentative D call: TRBD2 (6 bases). Trimming stripped 3 bases from V and 0 bases from J, with 15 bases between. The CDR3 totals 18 residues. The chain's CDR3 is CASSLRSSGVSGANVLTF. Here the CDR3 DNA reads TGTGCCAGCAGTTTGAGGTCCTCGGGGGTCTCTGGGGCCAACGTCCTGACTTTC.

V and J are TRBV5-1 and TRBJ1-1; D remains ambiguous. Germline V gene data show CDR1 as SGHRS and CDR2 as YFSETQ. The CDR3 runs 13 residues. Trimming left V 0 bases short and J 6 bases short, with 9 bases between. CDR3 nucleotide sequence: TGCGCCAGCAGCTTGGAACCGATTGCTGAAGCTTTCTTT. Protein: CASSLEPIAEAFF.

With regard to this clonotype: A read error may explain this, as a much larger clone is one base away. This chain uses TRBV12-3 or TRBV12-4 with TRBJ1-1, with 10 bases matching TRBD1. The CDR3 covers 15 residues. J lost 4 bases, V lost 3 bases, and 5 bases had no gene match. CDR3 in amino acids: CASSLTGGYSTEAFF. CDR3 sequence (DNA): TGTGCCAGCAGTTTGACAGGGGGCTATAGCACTGAAGCTTTCTTT.

This clonotype showed up many times. The V call is TRBV24-1, the J call TRBJ2-1; possibly TRBD1 or TRBD2 for D (5 bases each). There are 12 residues in the CDR3. The germline V gene has CDR1 KGHDR and CDR2 SFDVKD. V was trimmed by 9 bases and J by 4 bases, leaving 9 bases between them. The CDR3 protein is CATWDGYNEQFF. In DNA form, the CDR3 reads TGTGCCACCTGGGACGGATACAATGAGCAGTTCTTC.